This T cell receptor (beta chain) is drawn from a study of blood T cell repertoires in COVID-19 (dated by TCRdb to 2018 to 2021). With regard to the full study: Samples from collaborators originated in the United States, Italy and Spain and spanned both the acute and convalescent phases of COVID-19. The material from the prospective study consisted of cDNA or gDNA derived from T cells, B-cell-depleted T cells, or PBMCs. The dataset comprised deeply sampled blood TCRbeta repertoires from subjects exposed to, actively infected with, or recovered from COVID-19. A freely available public database, intended as a resource for researchers studying the immune response to SARS-CoV-2, is where the repertoires were released. The samples were drawn from the first 160 participants of the ongoing ImmuneRACE study and from some 1,300 subjects provided by 6 global collaborators. A de-identified subject ID, COVID-19 status, age in years and sex were almost always included in the sample metadata. Where HLA class I and class II types were available, the types were taken from metadata supplied by the sample provider, not from assay-based typing. Results the study describes overall, beyond this receptor: How much clinical and demographic metadata was included differed by source and by participant, and the metadata was provided uncurated.

The collaborating institutions used their own protocols to collect whole blood in K2EDTA tubes. For TCRbeta analysis, collaborators shipped samples as frozen whole blood, isolated PBMCs, or DNA extracted from either of those sample types. Trimming leaves V shorter by 5 bases and J shorter by 3 bases, with the junction holding 6 bases beyond the gene matches. The germline V gene specifies SGHTA as CDR1 and FQGNSA as CDR2. The CDR3 goes from the cysteine to the phenylalanine over 15 residues. The only DNA kept is the CDR3, 45 bases in frame from the first base. The immunoSEQ Assay, a bias-controlled multiplex PCR, was used to amplify TCRbeta CDR3 regions from genomic DNA. The published analysis was carried out like this. The number of nucleated cells in each sample was estimated by amplification of reference gene primers within the assay. Sequence reads were collapsed and filtered to measure the absolute abundance of every unique TCRbeta CDR3 rearrangement. For each sample, productive Simpson clonality was calculated as the square root of Simpson's diversity index across productive rearrangements. The source is immuneACCESS, and TCRdb retained only in-frame sequences with V and J called. Part of the clones is not carried over; for the studies checked, unresolved V genes explain less than half of this, and the remainder is unexplained. The DNA was the basis for D and trimming; V, J and clone size are from that table. A total of roughly 80,000 clones appear in this sample, roughly 86% of them only once. The leading ten clones occupy 21% of the sample.

Worth noting for this clone: Which antigen it targets is not known. No base-level quality is on record; no much larger clone is a single base apart.

The sequence was obtained from a human donor in a cohort sampled during active COVID-19. Sample: peripheral blood. Here the chain combines TRBV7-2 and TRBJ2-3; TRBD2 agrees with 9 junctional bases. The CDR3: CASSHSGGRTDTQYF. The sequenced DNA is TGTGCCAGCAGCCATAGCGGGGGTAGGACAGATACGCAGTATTTT.